This entry lists 10 T cell receptor beta chains sequenced from one sample in a study of T cell changes during pregnancy in multiple sclerosis. The data were produced by immunoSEQ multiplex PCR, yet TCRdb's version contains in-frame clones alone and is incomplete. The profile shows about 21,000 clones, approximately 90% of them singletons. The starting material was CD4+ T cells from peripheral blood mononuclear cells, obtained in the third trimester of pregnancy. The source of these receptors is a female donor with multiple sclerosis, enrolled in a pregnancy study.

The J gene is TRBJ1-2, the V gene TRBV21-1; the table's D call TRBD1 went unverified against the DNA. TRBV21-1 has pseudogene status. The CDR3 sequence is 14 residues long. The CDR3 loop reads CASNLQGANYGYTF. The CDR3 nucleotides read TGTGCCAGCAACCTACAGGGGGCCAACTATGGCTACACCTTC.

This clone was detected once. The V and J genes are TRBV4-3 and TRBJ1-2; possible D gene TRBD1, 5 bases. CDR3 size: 15 residues. From germline, CDR1 is LGHNA and CDR2 YSLEER. V was pared by 0 bases and J by 4 bases, with 12 bases between. CDR3 region: CASSQERVGGYGYTF. In nucleotides, the CDR3 is TGCGCCAGCAGCCAAGAGCGGGTGGGGGGCTATGGCTACACCTTC.

V is TRBV12-5 and J is TRBJ1-2; possibly TRBD1 for D (6 bases). CDR3 length: 18 amino acids. The germline gives CDR1 LGHNT, CDR2 FRNRAP. The V gene lost 5 bases and the J gene lost 1 base, with 23 bases spanning the gap. This chain's CDR3 is CASGTDSRGIPFNYGYTF. CDR3 DNA: TGTGCTAGTGGTACGGACAGTCGGGGTATTCCATTTAACTATGGCTACACCTTC. Full variable domain (outside the CDR3, taken from reference TRBV12-5 and TRBJ1-2): DARVTQTPRHKVTEMGQEVTMRCQPILGHNTVFWYRQTMMQGLELLAYFRNRAPLDDSGMPKDRFSAEMPDATLATLKIQPSEPRDSAVYFCASGTDSRGIPFNYGYTFGSGTRLTVV.

J is TRBJ2-1 and V is TRBV7-2; the match to TRBD2 covers 8 bases. Per germline, CDR1 SGHTA and CDR2 FQGNSA. With V trimmed by 5 bases and J by 6 bases, 6 bases remained unmatched. The CDR3 loop spans 14 amino acids. The CDR3 coding sequence is TGTGCCAGCAGCATCCGTGGACTAGCCAATGAGCAGTTCTTC. It encodes CASSIRGLANEQFF.

The chain combines TRBV7-9 with TRBJ2-5, with 10 bases identical to TRBD2. The CDR3 is made up of 17 amino acids. V shed 2 bases and J 5 bases; nucleotides not matched to a gene: 11. Germline V lookup: CDR1 SEHNR, CDR2 FQNEAQ (reference sequence). In DNA, the CDR3 is TGTGCCAGCAGCTTAATTGGATCAAGCGGGGGGGAGGAGACCCAGTACTTC. Its translation: CASSLIGSSGGEETQYF.

The chain combines TRBV6-6 with TRBJ1-4; D might be TRBD1 (5 bases). Germline V gives CDR1 MNHNY, CDR2 SVGAGI (reference sequence). The V gene lost 6 bases and the J gene lost 10 bases, with 15 bases spanning the gap. This CDR3 region has 13 residues. CDR3 DNA sequence: TGTGCCAGCAGCCTCGGGGGAGGAGGAAAACTGTTTTTT. Translated, it gives CASSLGGGGKLFF.

The chain has TRBV2 and TRBJ2-7, with D possibly TRBD2 on 5 matching bases. Trimming removed 6 bases at V and 2 bases at J, with 11 bases between. CDR1 and CDR2 (germline): SNHLY, FYNNEI. The CDR3 runs to 13 residues. DNA for the CDR3: TGTGCCAGCAGGGACTGGCGAGCCTACGAGCAGTACTTC. Residues: CASRDWRAYEQYF.

This chain links TRBV5-4 with TRBJ1-2, with D tentatively TRBD1 (6 bases). Germline V gene data show CDR1 as SGHNT and CDR2 as YYREEE (reference sequence). The V and J ends lost 0 bases and 5 bases respectively, with 11 bases between them. CDR3 length: 14 residues. For the CDR3, the DNA is TGTGCCAGCAGCTTGGGCTGGACAGAGTATGGCTACACCTTC. Translated: CASSLGWTEYGYTF.

The chain has TRBV4-1 and TRBJ1-6; weak D call: TRBD1 (6 bases). This CDR3 has 18 residues. The V gene's germline CDR1 is MGHRA and CDR2 YSYEKL. V was shortened by 4 bases and J by 2 bases, with 18 bases between the two germline ends. The CDR3 loop is CASSRPPGGLPYNSPLHF. In DNA, the CDR3 is TGCGCCAGCAGCCGCCCCCCCGGGGGGCTCCCCTATAATTCACCCCTCCACTTT.

V gene TRBV27 combines with J gene TRBJ1-2; possible D gene TRBD1, 5 bases. Between the trimmed V and J ends, which lost 6 bases and 3 bases, there was a span of 14 bases. The germline CDR1 and CDR2 sequences are MNHEY and SMNVEV (reference sequence). The length of the CDR3 is 14 residues. The chain's CDR3 is CASRGITGYYGYTF. CDR3 nucleotides: TGTGCCAGCAGAGGGATTACAGGATACTATGGCTACACCTTC.